This TCR beta chain was captured by sequencing in a study of regulatory T cells in long-lasting Graves disease. The time point is: persistent/refractory GD, antithyroid drugs over 5 years with positive TRAb. Researchers made the TCR library from RNA that was extracted from PBMCs. Approximately 8.3 milliliters of peripheral blood went into EDTA tubes. Libraries of TCR beta came from iRepertoire HTBI primers plus Arm-PCR of CDR3 regions. Study processing details: Identification across samples found approximately 60 TRBV and approximately 15 TRBJ segments. A single record per CDR3 protein comes from TCRdb applying MiXCR to the multiplex PCR reads. TCRdb, not the original authors, processed these V and J calls. The sample yields fewer than 450,000 distinct CDR3 sequences, around 21% seen once. Points from the study as a whole: Only peripheral blood was studied, not thyroid tissue.

Concerning this clonotype itself: Its target is unknown.

The starting material was peripheral blood mononuclear cells (PBMCs), obtained when the disease was refractory, from a patient treated with antithyroid drugs. This TCR came from a female donor with Graves disease.

CDR3 in DNA: TGTGCCAGCAGCCCCGGGACTAGATCGACCGGGGAGCTGTTTTTT. Its translation: CASSPGTRSTGELFF. The chain is built from TRBV7-2 and TRBJ2-2, with TRBD2 matching 8 bases. The ends lost 5 bases at V and 5 bases at J; junction bases unmatched: 7. The CDR3 contains 15 residues. Germline V gene sequence: CDR1 SGHTA, CDR2 FQGNSA.